This entry lists 13 T cell receptor beta chains sequenced from one sample in a study of T cells in Graves' hyperthyroidism and ophthalmopathy. RNA transcripts provided the source from which TCR beta CDR3 regions were amplified. The study used the HTBI primer set for a first-round RT-PCR of the TCR CDR3. TCRdb itself ran the multiplex PCR reads through MiXCR, one entry per CDR3 protein. Of some 690,000 distinct CDR3 sequences listed, 15% to 20% are singletons. The sample was blood. The receptors come from a man in his forties or fifties with Graves' hyperthyroidism.

This chain links TRBV28 with TRBJ2-3, with 9 bases fitting TRBD1. The CDR3 sequence is 14 residues long. CDR1 is MDHEN, CDR2 SYDVKM, per germline. Unmatched junction bases numbered 5, after V lost 5 bases and J lost 5 bases. The DNA for the CDR3 is TGTGCCAGCAGTGCGGGACAGGGTAAAGATACGCAGTATTTT. Translating it yields CASSAGQGKDTQYF.

This clonotype has ten or more counts. This chain joins TRBV29-1 and TRBJ1-1, with D hard to call. Trimming removed 3 bases from V and 6 bases from J, with 11 bases in between. The CDR3 is 12 residues long. The V gene's germline CDR1 is SQVTM and CDR2 ANQGSEA. CDR3 coding DNA: TGCAGCGTTGAGGTGAATGAGGCTGAAGCTTTCTTT. It yields the protein CSVEVNEAEAFF.

The rearrangement joins TRBV12-5 to TRBJ2-2; the D is unclear. This CDR3 spans 11 amino acids. The germline V gene has CDR1 LGHNT and CDR2 FRNRAP. V dropped 7 bases and J dropped 7 bases, with 7 bases sitting between them. In DNA form, the CDR3 reads TGTGCTAGTGTGGATGGCGGGGAGCTGTTTTTT. It yields the protein CASVDGGELFF.

The chain links TRBV6-5 to TRBJ2-1; 11 bases agree with TRBD2. The CDR3 totals 15 residues. V lost 6 bases, J lost 4 bases, and 5 bases stayed unmatched. Germline CDR1 MNHEY, CDR2 SVGAGI. CDR3: CASRALAGVYNEQFF. In nucleotides, the CDR3 is TGTGCCAGCAGGGCACTAGCGGGAGTGTACAATGAGCAGTTCTTC.

This clonotype appeared a few times. The chain recombines TRBV27 with TRBJ2-2; 7 bases line up with TRBD1. The CDR3 sequence is 13 residues long. The junction had 7 bases not matched to a gene; V was cut back by 6 bases and J by 9 bases. Looked up from germline, CDR1 is MNHEY and CDR2 is SMNVEV (reference sequence). The CDR3 reads CASRYLQGRELFF. As DNA, the CDR3 is TGTGCCAGCAGATACCTACAGGGGCGGGAGCTGTTTTTT.

This clonotype was counted ten times or more. A junction end diverges from the germline sequence, so it may reflect a read error. The V gene is TRBV5-1, the J gene TRBJ2-7, with TRBD1 matching 9 bases. The CDR3 spans 15 residues. CDR1 and CDR2 (germline): SGHRS, YFSETQ. CDR3 residues: CASSLEGTGPYEQYF. The CDR3 DNA reads TGTGCCAGCAGCTTAGAAGGGACAGGGCCCTACGAGCAGTACTTC.

The chain carries TRBV6-5 and TRBJ2-3; TRBD2 is a possible D gene (6 bases). The germline V gene encodes CDR1 MNHEY and CDR2 SVGAGI. V lost 2 bases and J lost 7, with 19 bases in between. The CDR3 is made up of 16 amino acids. CDR3 nucleotides: TGTGCCAGCAGTTACCGCCCTGCCCTAGCGTCGAATACGCAGTATTTT. Protein product: CASSYRPALASNTQYF.

A few counts support this clonotype. The chain uses TRBV11-2 and TRBJ1-6; D is unresolved. The CDR3 runs 13 residues. Germline V lookup: CDR1 SGHAT, CDR2 FQNNGV. V was pared by 5 bases and J by 8 bases, with 10 bases between. CDR3 DNA: TGTGCCAGCAGCATCACCGGGGATTCACCCCTCCACTTT. Translated, it gives CASSITGDSPLHF.

This clonotype was detected only a few times. The V call is TRBV5-5, the J call TRBJ2-7, with TRBD1 as a possible D gene (6 bases). This CDR3 is built from 12 residues. The germline gives CDR1 SGHKS, CDR2 YYEKEE (reference sequence). Between the trimmed V and J ends, which lost 4 bases and 7 bases, there was a span of 12 bases. For the CDR3, the DNA is TGTGCCAGCAGCGGTGGGACACCTGAGCAGTACTTC. Its translation: CASSGGTPEQYF.

This clonotype was counted only a few times. The V gene is TRBV19, the J gene TRBJ2-1, with a tentative D call TRBD2 (5 bases). This CDR3 has 16 residues. Germline CDR1 LNHDA, CDR2 SQIVND (reference sequence). The germline V and J ends were trimmed by 2 bases and 0 bases, with 11 bases remaining between them. The CDR3 coding sequence is TGTGCCAGTAGTATATCCGGACTTGGCTCCTACAATGAGCAGTTCTTC. Protein product: CASSISGLGSYNEQFF.

This clonotype was counted ten times or more. The chain uses TRBV30 and TRBJ1-5; no definite D call. The germline gives CDR1 GTSNPN, CDR2 SVGIG (reference sequence). The CDR3 length is 13 residues. The V end lost 2 bases, the J end lost 0 bases, and 5 bases lay between the germline ends. The CDR3 coding sequence is TGTGCCTGGAGTTTGGATAGCAATCAGCCCCAGCATTTT. It yields the protein CAWSLDSNQPQHF. The full variable domain, completed using reference TRBV30 and TRBJ1-5, is SQTIHQWPATLVQPVGSPLSLECTVEGTSNPNLYWYRQAAGRGLQLLFYSVGIGQISSEVPQNLSASRPQDRQFILSSKKLLLSDSGFYLCAWSLDSNQPQHFGDGTRLSIL.

This clonotype was seen many times. In this CDR3 the conserved last residue, phenylalanine or tryptophan, is missing, so a read error is likely. The chain uses TRBV27 and TRBJ2-1; maybe TRBD1 (6 bases). The germline V and J ends were trimmed by 2 bases and 2 bases, with 10 bases remaining between them. There are 15 residues in the CDR3. Germline V gene lookup returns CDR1 MNHEY and CDR2 SMNVEV (reference sequence). The CDR3 protein is CASSLRTAPYNEQFL. As DNA, the CDR3 is TGTGCCAGCAGTTTAAGGACAGCGCCCTACAATGAGCAGTTCCTC.

The chain is built from TRBV18 and TRBJ2-7; no definite D call. Germline CDR1 is KGHSH and CDR2 is LQKENI. The CDR3 contains 15 residues. With 0 bases removed from V and 0 bases from J, the gap between germline ends came to 9 bases. The CDR3 DNA reads as TGTGCCAGCTCACCACCAGGACGGACCTCCTACGAGCAGTACTTC. Its translation: CASSPPGRTSYEQYF.